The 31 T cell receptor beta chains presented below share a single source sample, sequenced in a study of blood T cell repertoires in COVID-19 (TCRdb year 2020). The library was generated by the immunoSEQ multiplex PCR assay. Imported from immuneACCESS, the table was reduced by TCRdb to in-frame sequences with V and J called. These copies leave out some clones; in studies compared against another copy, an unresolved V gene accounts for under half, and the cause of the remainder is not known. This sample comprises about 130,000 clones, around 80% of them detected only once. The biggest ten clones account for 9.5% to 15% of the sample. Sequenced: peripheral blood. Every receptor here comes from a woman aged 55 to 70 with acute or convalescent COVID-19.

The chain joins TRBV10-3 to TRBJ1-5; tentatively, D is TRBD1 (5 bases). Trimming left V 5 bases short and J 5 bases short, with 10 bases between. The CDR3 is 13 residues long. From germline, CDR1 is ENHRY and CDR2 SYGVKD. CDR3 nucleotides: TGTGCCATCAGTCTTGACAGCCATCAGCCCCAGCATTTT. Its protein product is CAISLDSHQPQHF.

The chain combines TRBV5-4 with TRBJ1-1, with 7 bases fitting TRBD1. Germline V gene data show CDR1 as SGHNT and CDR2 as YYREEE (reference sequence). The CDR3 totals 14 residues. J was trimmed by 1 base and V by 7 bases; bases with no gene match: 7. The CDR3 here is CASGRQGSNTEAFF. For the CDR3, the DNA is TGTGCCAGCGGGAGACAGGGCTCGAACACTGAAGCTTTCTTT.

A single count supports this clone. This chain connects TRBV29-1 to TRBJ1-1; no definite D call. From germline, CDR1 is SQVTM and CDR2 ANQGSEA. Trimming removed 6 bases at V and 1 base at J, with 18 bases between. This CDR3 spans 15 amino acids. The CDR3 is CSVAPGYGGNTEAFF. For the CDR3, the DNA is TGCAGCGTAGCTCCCGGTTATGGTGGGAACACTGAAGCTTTCTTT.

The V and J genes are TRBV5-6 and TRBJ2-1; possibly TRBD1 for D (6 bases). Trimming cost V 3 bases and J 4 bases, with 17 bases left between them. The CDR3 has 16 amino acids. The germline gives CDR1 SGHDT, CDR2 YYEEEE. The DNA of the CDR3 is TGTGCCAGCAGCTCGTCTACAGGGATAGATTACAATGAGCAGTTCTTC. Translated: CASSSSTGIDYNEQFF.

This CDR3 reads CASSGQGSVYNEQFF. The CDR3, as DNA: TGTGCCAGCTCAGGGCAGGGGTCAGTCTACAATGAGCAGTTCTTC. The chain couples TRBV18 to TRBJ2-1, with TRBD1 as a possible D gene (6 bases). This CDR3 has 15 residues. Deletions cut 5 bases from V and 3 bases from J, with 14 bases between. Germline values: CDR1 KGHSH, CDR2 LQKENI.

DNA for the CDR3: TGTGCCAGCAGTTCCTCCGGGACAGGTAATCAGCCCCAGCATTTT. It translates to CASSSSGTGNQPQHF. The chain joins TRBV6-5 to TRBJ1-5, with 8 bases matching TRBD1. This CDR3 is 15 amino acids long. The trim removed 4 bases at V and 4 bases at J, leaving 6 bases unmatched. Germline V gene data show CDR1 as MNHEY and CDR2 as SVGAGI.

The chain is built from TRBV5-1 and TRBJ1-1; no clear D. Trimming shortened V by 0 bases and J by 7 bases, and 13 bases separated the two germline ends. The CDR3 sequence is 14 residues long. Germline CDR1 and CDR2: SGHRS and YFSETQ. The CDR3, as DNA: TGCGCCAGCAGCTTGGAAGGCCGGGGAAATGAAGCTTTCTTT. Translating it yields CASSLEGRGNEAFF.

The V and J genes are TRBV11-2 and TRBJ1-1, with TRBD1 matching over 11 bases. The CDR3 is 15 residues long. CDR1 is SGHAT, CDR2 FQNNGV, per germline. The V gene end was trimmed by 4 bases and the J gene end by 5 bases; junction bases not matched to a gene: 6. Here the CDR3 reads CASSSSDRGLTEAFF. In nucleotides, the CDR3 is TGTGCCAGCAGCTCGTCGGACAGGGGGCTTACTGAAGCTTTCTTT.

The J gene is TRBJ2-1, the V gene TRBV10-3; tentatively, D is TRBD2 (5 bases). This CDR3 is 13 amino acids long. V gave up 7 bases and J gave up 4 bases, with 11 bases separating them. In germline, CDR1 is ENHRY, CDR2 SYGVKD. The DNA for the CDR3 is TGTGCCATCAACTCCGGAGGTTACAATGAGCAGTTCTTC. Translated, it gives CAINSGGYNEQFF.

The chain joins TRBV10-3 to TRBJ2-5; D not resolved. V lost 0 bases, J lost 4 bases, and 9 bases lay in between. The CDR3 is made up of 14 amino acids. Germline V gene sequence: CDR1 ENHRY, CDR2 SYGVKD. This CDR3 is CAISESTAGETQYF. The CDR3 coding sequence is TGTGCCATCAGTGAGTCGACGGCAGGAGAGACCCAGTACTTC.

CDR3 protein: CASKETGHNSPLHF. CDR3 nucleotides: TGTGCCAGTAAGGAGACAGGTCATAATTCACCCCTCCACTTT. The chain uses TRBV19 and TRBJ1-6; a weak D match, TRBD1 (6 bases). V dropped 7 bases and J dropped 5 bases, with 12 bases sitting between them. The CDR3 has 14 amino acids. Germline V gives CDR1 LNHDA, CDR2 SQIVND (reference sequence).

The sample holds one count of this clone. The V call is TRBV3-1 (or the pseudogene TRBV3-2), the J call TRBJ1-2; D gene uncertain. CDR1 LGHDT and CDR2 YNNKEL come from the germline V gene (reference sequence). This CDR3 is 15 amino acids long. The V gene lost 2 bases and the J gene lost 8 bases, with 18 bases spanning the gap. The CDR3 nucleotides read TGTGCCAGCAGCCAAAGGTACACCCCGGAGGGAGGCTACACCTTC. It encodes CASSQRYTPEGGYTF.

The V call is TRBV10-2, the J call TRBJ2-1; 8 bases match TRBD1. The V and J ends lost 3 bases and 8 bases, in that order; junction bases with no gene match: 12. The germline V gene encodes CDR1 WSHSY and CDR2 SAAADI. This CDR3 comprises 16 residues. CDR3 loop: CASSESPGQVGDEQFF. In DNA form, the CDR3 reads TGCGCCAGCAGTGAATCCCCGGGACAGGTGGGCGATGAGCAGTTCTTC.

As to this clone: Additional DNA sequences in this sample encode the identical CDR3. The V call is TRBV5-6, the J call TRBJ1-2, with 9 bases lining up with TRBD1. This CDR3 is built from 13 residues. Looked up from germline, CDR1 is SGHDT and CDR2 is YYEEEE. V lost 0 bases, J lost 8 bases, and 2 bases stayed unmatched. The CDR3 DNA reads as TGTGCCAGCAGCTTGGGGACAGGGGTCGGCTACACCTTC. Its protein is CASSLGTGVGYTF.

CDR3 loop: CAWSRLPLVRNTIYF. The CDR3 bases are TGTGCCTGGAGTCGGTTGCCCCTAGTTAGAAACACCATATATTTT. The J gene is TRBJ1-3, the V gene TRBV30; D not certain. Germline CDR1 is GTSNPN and CDR2 is SVGIG (reference sequence). Trimming took 2 bases from V and 5 from J, leaving 16 bases between them. This CDR3 contains 15 residues. Using reference TRBV30 and TRBJ1-3 for the parts outside the CDR3, the full variable domain is SQTIHQWPATLVQPVGSPLSLECTVEGTSNPNLYWYRQAAGRGLQLLFYSVGIGQISSEVPQNLSASRPQDRQFILSSKKLLLSDSGFYLCAWSRLPLVRNTIYFGEGSWLTVV.

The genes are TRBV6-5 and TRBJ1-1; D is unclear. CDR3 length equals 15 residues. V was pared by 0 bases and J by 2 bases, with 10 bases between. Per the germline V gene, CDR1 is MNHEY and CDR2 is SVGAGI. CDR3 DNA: TGTGCCAGCAGTTACTCGCCGCTGAGTAACACTGAAGCTTTCTTT. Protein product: CASSYSPLSNTEAFF.

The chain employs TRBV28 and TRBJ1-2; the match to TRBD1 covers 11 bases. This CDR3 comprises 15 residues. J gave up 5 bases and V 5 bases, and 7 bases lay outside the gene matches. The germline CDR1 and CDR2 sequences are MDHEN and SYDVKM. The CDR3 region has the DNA TGTGCCAGCAGTGCCGGGACAGGGGGAATATATGGCTACACCTTC. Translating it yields CASSAGTGGIYGYTF.

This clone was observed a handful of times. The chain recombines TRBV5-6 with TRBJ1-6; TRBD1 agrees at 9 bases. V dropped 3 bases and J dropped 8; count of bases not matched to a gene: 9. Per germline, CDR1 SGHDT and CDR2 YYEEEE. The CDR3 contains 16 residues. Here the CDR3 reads CASSSGLGTGYSPLHF. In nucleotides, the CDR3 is TGTGCCAGCAGCTCCGGACTGGGGACAGGGTATTCACCCCTCCACTTT.

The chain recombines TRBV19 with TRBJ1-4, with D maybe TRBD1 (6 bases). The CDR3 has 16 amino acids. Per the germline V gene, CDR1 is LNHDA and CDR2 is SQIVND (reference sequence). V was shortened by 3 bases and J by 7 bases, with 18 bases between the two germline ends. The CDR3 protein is CASSIISAGESEKLFF. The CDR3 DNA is TGTGCCAGTAGTATCATATCGGCAGGGGAGAGTGAAAAACTGTTTTTT.

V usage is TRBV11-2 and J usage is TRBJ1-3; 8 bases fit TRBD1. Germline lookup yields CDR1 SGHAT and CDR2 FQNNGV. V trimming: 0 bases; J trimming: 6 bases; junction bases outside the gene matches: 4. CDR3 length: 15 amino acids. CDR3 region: CASSLERTGQNTIYF. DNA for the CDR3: TGTGCCAGCAGCTTAGAGAGGACAGGGCAAAACACCATATATTTT.

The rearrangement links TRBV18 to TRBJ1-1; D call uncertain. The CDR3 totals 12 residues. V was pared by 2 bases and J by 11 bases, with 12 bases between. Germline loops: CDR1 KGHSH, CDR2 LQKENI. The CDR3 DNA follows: TGTGCCAGCTCACCATACCGACAACAGGCTTTCTTT. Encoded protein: CASSPYRQQAFF.

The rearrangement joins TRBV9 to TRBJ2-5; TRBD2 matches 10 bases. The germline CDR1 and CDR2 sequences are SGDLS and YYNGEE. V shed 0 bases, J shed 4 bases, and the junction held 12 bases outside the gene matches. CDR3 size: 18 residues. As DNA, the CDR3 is TGTGCCAGCAGCGTAGTAGGTAGCGGGGGGCCTCAGGGAGAGACCCAGTACTTC. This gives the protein CASSVVGSGGPQGETQYF.

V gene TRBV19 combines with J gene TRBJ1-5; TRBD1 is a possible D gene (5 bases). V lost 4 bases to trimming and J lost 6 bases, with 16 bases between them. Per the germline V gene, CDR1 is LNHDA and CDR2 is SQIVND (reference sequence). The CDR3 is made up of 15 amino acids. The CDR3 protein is CASSSDGGLGQPQHF. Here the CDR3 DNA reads TGTGCCAGTAGTAGCGACGGGGGGTTGGGTCAGCCCCAGCATTTT.

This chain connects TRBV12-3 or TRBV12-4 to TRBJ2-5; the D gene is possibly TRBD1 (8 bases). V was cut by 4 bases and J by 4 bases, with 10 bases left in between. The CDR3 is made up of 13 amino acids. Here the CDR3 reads CASSYRGGETQYF. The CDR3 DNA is TGTGCCAGCAGTTACAGGGGGGGAGAGACCCAGTACTTC.

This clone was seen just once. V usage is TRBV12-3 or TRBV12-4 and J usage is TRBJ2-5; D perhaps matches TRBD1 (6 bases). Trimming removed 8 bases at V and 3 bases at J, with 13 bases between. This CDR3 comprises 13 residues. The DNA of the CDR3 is TGTGCCAGCTCCTGGGGACAAGAAGAGACCCAGTACTTC. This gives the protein CASSWGQEETQYF.

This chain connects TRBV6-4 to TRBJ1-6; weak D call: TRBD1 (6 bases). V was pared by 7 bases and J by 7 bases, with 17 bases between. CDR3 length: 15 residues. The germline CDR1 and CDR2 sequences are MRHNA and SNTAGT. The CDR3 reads CASTRQAEDNSPLHF. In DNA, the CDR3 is TGTGCCAGCACCCGACAGGCCGAGGACAATTCACCCCTCCACTTT.

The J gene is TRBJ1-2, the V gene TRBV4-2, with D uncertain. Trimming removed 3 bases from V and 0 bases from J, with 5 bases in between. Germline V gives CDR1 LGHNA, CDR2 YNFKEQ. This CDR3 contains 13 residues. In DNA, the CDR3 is TGTGCCAGCAGCCAGGGAGCTAACTATGGCTACACCTTC. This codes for CASSQGANYGYTF.

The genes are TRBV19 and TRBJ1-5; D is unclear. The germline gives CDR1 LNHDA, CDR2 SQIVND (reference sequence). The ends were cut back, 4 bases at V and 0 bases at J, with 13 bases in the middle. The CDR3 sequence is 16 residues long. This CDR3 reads CASSTPRRNSNQPQHF. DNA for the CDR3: TGTGCCAGTAGTACCCCCAGGCGAAATAGCAATCAGCCCCAGCATTTT.

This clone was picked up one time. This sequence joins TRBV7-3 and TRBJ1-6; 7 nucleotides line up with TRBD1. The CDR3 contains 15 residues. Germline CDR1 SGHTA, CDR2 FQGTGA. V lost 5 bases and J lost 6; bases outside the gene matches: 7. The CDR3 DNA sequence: TGTGCCAGCAGCAGATCAGGGGGATCTAATTCACCCCTCCACTTT. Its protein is CASSRSGGSNSPLHF. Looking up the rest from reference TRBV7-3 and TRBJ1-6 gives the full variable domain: GAGVSQTPSNKVTEKGKYVELRCDPISGHTALYWYRQSLGQGPEFLIYFQGTGAADDSGLPNDRFFAVRPEGSVSTLKIQRTERGDSAVYLCASSRSGGSNSPLHFGNGTRLTVT.

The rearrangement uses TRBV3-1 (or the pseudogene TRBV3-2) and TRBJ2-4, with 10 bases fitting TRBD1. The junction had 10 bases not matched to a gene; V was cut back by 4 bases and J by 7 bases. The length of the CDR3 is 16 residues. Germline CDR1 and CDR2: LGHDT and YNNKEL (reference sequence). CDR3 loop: CASSRGTGVSGNIQYF. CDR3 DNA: TGTGCCAGCAGCCGAGGGACAGGGGTGAGCGGGAACATTCAGTACTTC.

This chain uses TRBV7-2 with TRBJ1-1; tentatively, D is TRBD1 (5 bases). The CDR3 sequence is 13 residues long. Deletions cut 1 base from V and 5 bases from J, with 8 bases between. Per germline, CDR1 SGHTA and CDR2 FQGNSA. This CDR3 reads CASSLGGSTEAFF. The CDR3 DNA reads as TGTGCCAGCAGCTTAGGGGGCAGTACTGAAGCTTTCTTT.